The source of this T cell receptor (beta chain) is a study of blood T cell repertoires in COVID-19. Study-level information: Spain, Italy and the United States supplied samples that represented acute and convalescent COVID-19. The analysed material was cDNA or gDNA that came from T cells, B-cell-depleted T cells, or PBMCs.

Trimming removed 2 bases from V and 10 bases from J; junction bases left unmatched: 6. The germline gives CDR1 SGHAT, CDR2 FQNNGV. CDR3 length equals 15 residues. Produced via immunoSEQ multiplex PCR; TCRdb's table is partial and in-frame only. The table lists nearly 350,000 clones, more than 85% of them singletons. Recruitment covered over 20 US areas and drew participants whose ages spanned about 18 to 95 years. Participants had their cohort set by participant-reported clinical history. This TCR came from a young woman who had recovered from COVID-19. The specimen sequenced was PBMCs or T cells enriched from blood (not recorded which). The chain employs TRBV11-2 and TRBJ1-6; 9 nucleotides agree with TRBD1. CDR3 region: CASSLTGTGNSPLHF. The CDR3 DNA is TGTGCCAGCAGCTTAACCGGGACAGGGAACTCACCCCTCCACTTT.